The 28 T cell receptor beta chains in this list originate from one sample, sequenced in a study of T cell responses to AZD1222 COVID-19 vaccine. Clones were read by immunoSEQ multiplex PCR, and TCRdb kept only the in-frame ones, dropping some. The table lists 150,000 or so clones, 75% to 95% of them singletons. The sequenced sample was peripheral blood, obtained on day 0 of AZD1222 vaccination. These receptors originate from an adult in good health.

This chain links TRBV30 with TRBJ2-7; the D is unclear. This CDR3 is built from 14 residues. Germline V gene sequence: CDR1 GTSNPN, CDR2 SVGIG (reference sequence). Trimming stripped 3 bases from V and 0 bases from J, with 12 bases between. The CDR3 nucleotides read TGTGCCTGGAGGGGGTCGGCAACCTCCTACGAGCAGTACTTC. Its translation: CAWRGSATSYEQYF.

This clone was recorded once. CDR3 nucleotide sequence: TGTGCCAGCAGCCCCCCGGGGCGCCACCTCAACGGAGCTTTCTTT. It yields the protein CASSPPGRHLNGAFF. The chain recombines TRBV7-9 with TRBJ1-1; a weak D match, TRBD1 (5 bases). The CDR3 sequence is 15 residues long. V lost 5 bases and J 10 bases, leaving 23 bases between the germline ends. CDR1 and CDR2 from the germline V gene are SEHNR and FQNEAQ (reference sequence).

The chain is built from TRBV28 and TRBJ1-2; D is unresolved. Germline loops: CDR1 MDHEN, CDR2 SYDVKM. The V and J ends lost 6 bases and 4 bases respectively, with 21 bases between them. CDR3 length: 16 amino acids. The CDR3 nucleotides read TGTGCCAGCAGAAGACTCGACCCAGGCCGGGCCTATGGCTACACCTTC. Translation: CASRRLDPGRAYGYTF.

The gene calls are TRBV6-5 and TRBJ1-5; 8 nucleotides line up with TRBD1. The CDR3 spans 15 residues. With 6 bases clipped from V and 0 bases from J, the junction kept 4 bases outside the gene matches. CDR1 MNHEY and CDR2 SVGAGI come from the germline V gene. CDR3 nucleotide sequence: TGTGCCAGCAGCACAGGGGGGTCTAGCAATCAGCCCCAGCATTTT. This encodes CASSTGGSSNQPQHF.

This chain joins TRBV5-1 and TRBJ2-1, with D possibly matching TRBD2 (5 bases). The V end was cut by 4 bases, the J end by 2 bases, with 16 bases between. The CDR3 is 16 amino acids. Germline loops: CDR1 SGHRS, CDR2 YFSETQ. CDR3 loop: CASSPRRTWTYNEQFF. CDR3 bases: TGCGCCAGCAGCCCTAGGAGGACTTGGACCTACAATGAGCAGTTCTTC.

This clone was seen just once. The chain carries TRBV28 and TRBJ2-1; 12 bases align to TRBD2. Germline lookup yields CDR1 MDHEN and CDR2 SYDVKM. The CDR3 spans 15 residues. The junction had 5 bases not matched to a gene; V was cut back by 3 bases and J by 8 bases. The CDR3 loop is CASSLFLAGGDEQFF. The CDR3 DNA reads as TGTGCCAGCAGTTTGTTCCTAGCGGGAGGGGATGAGCAGTTCTTC.

This chain links TRBV2 with TRBJ1-2; D uncertain. V lost 3 bases, J lost 8 bases, and 10 bases lay in between. CDR1 and CDR2 from the germline V gene are SNHLY and FYNNEI. The length of the CDR3 is 12 residues. CDR3: CASSEFRGGYTF. CDR3 in DNA: TGTGCCAGCAGTGAGTTCCGGGGAGGCTACACCTTC.

The chain recombines TRBV6-5 with TRBJ2-7; 8 positions match TRBD1. Per the germline V gene, CDR1 is MNHEY and CDR2 is SVGAGI. J gave up 6 bases and V 6 bases, and 10 bases lay outside the gene matches. CDR3 length: 14 amino acids. The CDR3 DNA is TGTGCCAGCAGCCGACAGGGGTGGGGCTCCGAGCAGTACTTC. Protein product: CASSRQGWGSEQYF.

V is TRBV4-2 and J is TRBJ1-2, with TRBD1 as a possible D gene (5 bases). V was cut by 3 bases and J by 5 bases, with 13 bases left in between. Germline CDR1 reads LGHNA; CDR2 reads YNFKEQ. This CDR3 spans 14 amino acids. In DNA form, the CDR3 reads TGTGCCAGCAGCCATTCGACAGACTCGTATGGCTACACCTTC. This sequence encodes CASSHSTDSYGYTF.

The J gene is TRBJ1-1, the V gene TRBV18; D perhaps matches TRBD1 (5 bases). There are 15 residues in the CDR3. The germline CDR1 and CDR2 sequences are KGHSH and LQKENI. Between the trimmed V and J ends, which lost 0 bases and 6 bases, there was a span of 14 bases. The CDR3 sequence is CASSPPLRQPSEAFF. The CDR3 DNA sequence: TGTGCCAGCTCACCACCCCTGCGACAGCCTTCTGAAGCTTTCTTT. Supplemented by reference TRBV18 and TRBJ1-1, the full variable domain reads NAGVMQNPRHLVRRRGQEARLRCSPMKGHSHVYWYRQLPEEGLKFMVYLQKENIIDESGMPKERFSAEFPKEGPSILRIQQVVRGDSAAYFCASSPPLRQPSEAFFGQGTRLTVV.

CDR3 protein: CASRSVSKGYTF. In DNA, the CDR3 is TGTGCCAGTCGGTCGGTTAGCAAGGGCTACACCTTC. This chain links TRBV19 with TRBJ1-2; no definite D call. The CDR3 extends over 12 amino acids. V was cut by 8 bases and J by 8 bases, with 15 bases left in between. Germline V lookup: CDR1 LNHDA, CDR2 SQIVND (reference sequence).

This chain uses TRBV6-2 or TRBV6-3 with TRBJ2-7, with 8 nucleotides matching TRBD1. Germline trimming cut 0 bases from V and 4 bases from J; bases unmatched to any gene: 5. Germline V gives CDR1 MNHEY, CDR2 SVGEGT. This CDR3 has 15 amino acids. This CDR3 is CASSYSGRGRYEQYF. DNA of the CDR3: TGTGCCAGCAGTTACTCGGGCAGGGGGCGATACGAGCAGTACTTC.

This chain connects TRBV10-3 to TRBJ1-5; the match to TRBD1 covers 9 bases. V gave up 0 bases and J gave up 5 bases; unmatched junction bases: 2. Germline assignment: CDR1 ENHRY and CDR2 SYGVKD. There are 15 residues in the CDR3. CDR3 in amino acids: CAISESRTGDQPQHF. The CDR3 DNA sequence: TGTGCCATCAGTGAGTCCCGGACAGGGGATCAGCCCCAGCATTTT.

This chain links TRBV12-2 with TRBJ1-2; no check of the table's D call, TRBD1, against the DNA was made. TRBV12-2 is termed a pseudogene. This CDR3 comprises 14 residues. CDR3: CASRLDPGQYGYTF. The CDR3 DNA follows: TGTGCAAGTCGCTTAGATCCCGGACAGTATGGCTACACCTTC.

The V gene is TRBV10-3, the J gene TRBJ2-7; D unclear. The CDR3 spans 13 residues. Germline CDR1 and CDR2: ENHRY and SYGVKD. Trimming cost V 2 bases and J 2 bases, with 7 bases left between them. The CDR3 nucleotides read TGTGCCATCAGTGAGGGTTCGGCCTACGAGCAGTACTTC. Protein product: CAISEGSAYEQYF.

Here the CDR3 DNA reads TGTGCCAGCAGTTACTCGGGGGGGGACCATTCGCAGTACTTC. Translated, it gives CASSYSGGDHSQYF. The chain carries TRBV6-5 and TRBJ2-7; 7 positions agree with TRBD2. CDR3 length: 14 residues. V lost 0 bases to trimming and J lost 9 bases; unmatched junction nucleotides: 8. Per the germline V gene, CDR1 is MNHEY and CDR2 is SVGAGI.

Comments on this clone: Other DNA sequences in this specimen translate into the identical CDR3. The chain carries TRBV19 and TRBJ1-3, with TRBD1 matching over 8 bases. V lost 4 bases to trimming and J lost 4 bases; unmatched junction nucleotides: 0. The CDR3 extends over 13 amino acids. Germline lookup yields CDR1 LNHDA and CDR2 SQIVND (reference sequence). CDR3 sequence reads: CASSTGGGNTIYF. CDR3 nucleotide sequence: TGTGCCAGTAGTACAGGGGGCGGAAACACCATATATTTT.

The chain uses TRBV19 and TRBJ1-2, with 8 positions matching TRBD1. CDR3 length: 14 residues. Trimming removed 8 bases from V and 4 bases from J; junction bases left unmatched: 9. Germline lookup yields CDR1 LNHDA and CDR2 SQIVND (reference sequence). CDR3 amino acids: CASGSTGAAYGYTF. In DNA, the CDR3 is TGTGCCAGTGGGTCGACAGGGGCTGCCTATGGCTACACCTTC.

The chain uses TRBV27 and TRBJ1-5; TRBD1 is a possible D gene (5 bases). The V and J ends lost 5 bases and 5 bases respectively, with 13 bases between them. The CDR3 is made up of 14 amino acids. Germline V CDR1 and CDR2: MNHEY, SMNVEV (reference sequence). In DNA form, the CDR3 reads TGTGCCAGCAGTCCGACAGAAGCATATCAGCCCCAGCATTTT. This translates into CASSPTEAYQPQHF.

The chain recombines TRBV27 with TRBJ1-2; possible D gene TRBD1, 5 bases. The germline gives CDR1 MNHEY, CDR2 SMNVEV (reference sequence). V dropped 3 bases and J dropped 4 bases, with 12 bases sitting between them. The CDR3 spans 14 residues. The CDR3 sequence is CASSFFPGPYGYTF. CDR3 nucleotides: TGTGCCAGCAGTTTTTTTCCAGGGCCCTATGGCTACACCTTC.

This clone is a singleton in its sample. The CDR3 loop is CASKRTGNGATEAFF. The DNA of the CDR3 is TGTGCCAGCAAAAGGACAGGGAATGGTGCCACTGAAGCTTTCTTT. The gene calls are TRBV6-5 and TRBJ1-1; 8 nucleotides line up with TRBD1. This CDR3 has 15 amino acids. V shed 7 bases, J shed 4 bases, and the junction held 11 bases outside the gene matches. Per the germline V gene, CDR1 is MNHEY and CDR2 is SVGAGI.

The chain links TRBV18 to TRBJ1-3, with D maybe TRBD1 (5 bases). V shed 3 bases and J shed 0 bases, with 12 bases lying between them. The CDR3 spans 16 residues. The V gene's germline CDR1 is KGHSH and CDR2 LQKENI. The CDR3 coding sequence is TGTGCCAGCTCACCGTTAGGGGAAGGCTCTGGAAACACCATATATTTT. The encoded protein is CASSPLGEGSGNTIYF.

This chain joins TRBV19 and TRBJ2-1, with TRBD2 identical over 7 bases. This CDR3 region has 16 residues. Germline CDR1 is LNHDA and CDR2 is SQIVND (reference sequence). Trimming cost V 5 bases and J 4 bases; bases outside gene matches: 11. The CDR3 protein is CASSLSGRARYNEQFF. In DNA, the CDR3 is TGTGCCAGTAGTTTATCGGGGAGGGCCCGGTACAATGAGCAGTTCTTC.

The rearrangement uses TRBV2 and TRBJ2-7, with D uncertain. V dropped 6 bases and J dropped 4 bases, with 16 bases sitting between them. Germline V gene lookup returns CDR1 SNHLY and CDR2 FYNNEI. This CDR3 is built from 14 residues. This CDR3 reads CASRGFATLYEQYF. The CDR3 bases are TGTGCCAGCAGGGGCTTCGCTACTCTTTACGAGCAGTACTTC.

In DNA form, the CDR3 reads TGTGCCAGCAGTGAAACTAGCGGGGGGTCCCTGAGCTCCTACAATGAGCAGTTCTTC. As protein: CASSETSGGSLSSYNEQFF. The chain combines TRBV2 with TRBJ2-1; TRBD2 agrees at 12 bases. Unmatched junction bases numbered 8, after V lost 2 bases and J lost 0 bases. CDR1 is SNHLY, CDR2 FYNNEI, per germline. There are 19 residues in the CDR3.

This chain joins TRBV19 and TRBJ1-2; D remains ambiguous. The CDR3 is 9 residues long. The germline V gene encodes CDR1 LNHDA and CDR2 SQIVND (reference sequence). V lost 8 bases, J lost 6 bases, and 4 bases lay in between. The CDR3 nucleotides are TGTGCCAGTGGGAATGGCTACACCTTC. Amino acids: CASGNGYTF. Full variable domain (outside the CDR3, taken from reference TRBV19 and TRBJ1-2): DGGITQSPKYLFRKEGQNVTLSCEQNLNHDAMYWYRQDPGQGLRLIYYSQIVNDFQKGDIAEGYSVSREKKESFPLTVTSAQKNPTAFYLCASGNGYTFGSGTRLTVV.

This sequence joins TRBV7-2 and TRBJ2-7, with D possibly TRBD1 on 6 matching bases. Between the trimmed V and J ends, which lost 3 bases and 7 bases, there was a span of 13 bases. Germline assignment: CDR1 SGHTA and CDR2 FQGNSA. The CDR3 is 13 amino acids. The CDR3 region has the DNA TGTGCCAGCAGCTTCCCTCGACAGGAAGAGCAGTACTTC. Protein: CASSFPRQEEQYF.

The gene calls are TRBV18 and TRBJ1-5; D gene ambiguous. V lost 0 bases and J 1 base, leaving 13 bases between the germline ends. CDR1 is KGHSH and CDR2 is LQKENI in the germline V gene. The CDR3 totals 17 residues. The CDR3 spells CASSPPIGFGSNQPQHF. As DNA, the CDR3 is TGTGCCAGCTCACCACCGATTGGGTTCGGGAGCAATCAGCCCCAGCATTTT.